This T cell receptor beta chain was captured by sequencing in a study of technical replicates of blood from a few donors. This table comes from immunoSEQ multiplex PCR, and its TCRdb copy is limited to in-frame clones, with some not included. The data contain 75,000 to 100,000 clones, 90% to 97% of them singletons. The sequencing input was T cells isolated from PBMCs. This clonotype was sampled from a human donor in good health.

The CDR3 region is CASSVYGGGGTDTQYF. CDR3 nucleotide sequence: TGTGCCAGCAGCGTATATGGGGGAGGGGGGACAGATACGCAGTATTTT. V gene TRBV9 combines with J gene TRBJ2-3; tentatively, D is TRBD2 (7 bases). The CDR3 length is 16 residues. The germline gives CDR1 SGDLS, CDR2 YYNGEE. V lost 1 base to trimming and J lost 3 bases, with 15 bases between them.